The 29 T cell receptor beta chains listed next were all sequenced from one sample in a study of blood T cell repertoires in COVID-19 (dated by TCRdb to 2020 to 2021). The library was built by means of the immunoSEQ multiplex PCR assay. The table comes from immuneACCESS by way of TCRdb, which keeps in-frame sequences with V and J called. Part of the clones is missing from these tables; in studies checked, under half for an unresolved V gene and the rest for unknown reasons. The table for this sample lists around 100,000 clones; more than 65% of them were counted only once. About 12% of the sample comes from the top ten. The specimen sequenced was peripheral blood. These receptors were taken from a woman aged 65 to 85 with acute or convalescent COVID-19.

This clone was observed a handful of times. J is TRBJ2-3 and V is TRBV20-1; 9 nucleotides align to TRBD1. With V trimmed by 3 bases and J by 3 bases, 7 bases remained unmatched. The CDR3 sequence is 15 residues long. The germline V gene encodes CDR1 DFQATT and CDR2 SNEGSKA (reference sequence). CDR3 loop: CSASVQGAWTDTQYF. The CDR3 DNA reads TGCAGTGCTAGTGTACAGGGGGCTTGGACAGATACGCAGTATTTT.

The chain links TRBV5-1 to TRBJ2-1; 8 bases agree with TRBD2. Per the germline V gene, CDR1 is SGHRS and CDR2 is YFSETQ. J gave up 4 bases and V 1 base, and 7 bases lay outside the gene matches. This CDR3 is 16 amino acids long. As DNA, the CDR3 is TGCGCCAGCAGCTTGCCACGGGGGGGACCTTACAATGAGCAGTTCTTC. It translates to CASSLPRGGPYNEQFF.

In its sample, this clone ranks as medium-sized. V gene TRBV28 combines with J gene TRBJ1-2, with 8 bases identical to TRBD1. Germline-derived CDR1 and CDR2 are MDHEN and SYDVKM. The junction had 14 bases not matched to a gene; V was cut back by 6 bases and J by 8 bases. CDR3 length equals 15 residues. This CDR3 is CASSPRGRGLEGYTF. In nucleotides, the CDR3 is TGTGCCAGCAGCCCCCGCGGCAGGGGGCTAGAAGGCTACACCTTC.

The chain links TRBV19 to TRBJ1-5; D is possibly TRBD1 (5 bases). This CDR3 contains 14 residues. V was clipped by 5 bases and J by 2 bases, with 10 bases between them. CDR1 is LNHDA and CDR2 is SQIVND in the germline V gene (reference sequence). This chain's CDR3 is CASSGRVGNQPQHF. CDR3 DNA sequence: TGTGCCAGTAGTGGCAGGGTAGGCAATCAGCCCCAGCATTTT.

In this sample, this clone turned up once. The rearrangement joins TRBV7-7 to TRBJ2-5, with D uncertain. The CDR3 extends over 13 amino acids. Germline CDR1 SSHAT, CDR2 FNYEAQ (reference sequence). V was pared by 4 bases and J by 5 bases, with 11 bases between. The CDR3 sequence: CASSSSMRETQYF. CDR3 bases: TGTGCCAGCAGCTCCTCGATGCGGGAGACCCAGTACTTC.

The genes are TRBV28 and TRBJ1-5; 7 bases map to TRBD1. The germline V gene encodes CDR1 MDHEN and CDR2 SYDVKM. The CDR3 contains 12 residues. Unmatched junction bases numbered 6, after V lost 6 bases and J lost 10 bases. The CDR3 loop reads CASRVTGKPQHF. In DNA, the CDR3 is TGTGCCAGCAGGGTGACAGGGAAACCCCAGCATTTT.

V gene TRBV29-1 combines with J gene TRBJ2-2; D may be TRBD2 (6 bases). In germline, CDR1 is SQVTM, CDR2 ANQGSEA. The CDR3 contains 14 residues. The V end lost 5 bases, the J end lost 3 bases, and 13 bases lay between the germline ends. Here the CDR3 reads CSVKRQRDTGELFF. In nucleotides, the CDR3 is TGCAGCGTTAAAAGACAGCGGGACACCGGGGAGCTGTTTTTT.

CDR3 in DNA: TGTGCCAGCCGACGAGCTGGGGGCAGGGGATCCGAGCAGTACGTC. It specifies CASRRAGGRGSEQYV. The chain has TRBV6-5 and TRBJ2-7, with a weak D call TRBD1 (6 bases). Germline V gene lookup returns CDR1 MNHEY and CDR2 SVGAGI. The V end was cut by 8 bases, the J end by 6 bases, with 23 bases between. CDR3 size: 15 residues.

This chain connects TRBV19 to TRBJ1-2; 9 bases are shared with TRBD1. Per germline, CDR1 LNHDA and CDR2 SQIVND (reference sequence). The V and J ends lost 11 bases and 6 bases, in that order; junction bases with no gene match: 10. This CDR3 comprises 13 residues. The CDR3 region has the DNA TGTGCCTATGACAGGGGGAGTAATGATGGCTACACCTTC. It translates to CAYDRGSNDGYTF.

The CDR3 DNA follows: TGCGCCAGCAGCTTGGGACTAGCGGGGAACTACGAGCAGTACGTC. Translating gives CASSLGLAGNYEQYV. This rearrangement joins TRBV5-1 to TRBJ2-7; TRBD2 matches 11 bases. J was trimmed by 3 bases and V by 0 bases; bases with no gene match: 2. The germline CDR1 and CDR2 sequences are SGHRS and YFSETQ. CDR3 size: 15 residues.

The V call is TRBV1, the J call TRBJ2-2; the table's D call, TRBD1, has no DNA check behind it. TRBV1 is designated a pseudogene. This CDR3 region has 16 residues. For the CDR3, the DNA is TGCACCAGCAGTAGTCTACGTCAGGGGGTAGCCGGGGAGCTGTTTTTT. It translates to CTSSSLRQGVAGELFF.

This chain links TRBV11-3 with TRBJ2-1, with TRBD2 identical over 7 bases. The V gene's germline CDR1 is SGHNT and CDR2 YENEEA. J lost 8 bases, V lost 3 bases, and 13 bases had no gene match. CDR3 length equals 16 residues. CDR3: CASSFSRQPGGDEQFF. CDR3 DNA sequence: TGTGCCAGCAGCTTTTCCCGTCAACCTGGGGGGGATGAGCAGTTCTTC.

The genes are TRBV29-1 and TRBJ1-1, with TRBD1 matching 8 bases. Per the germline V gene, CDR1 is SQVTM and CDR2 is ANQGSEA. The CDR3 sequence is 13 residues long. V lost 7 bases and J lost 5; bases outside the gene matches: 9. The CDR3 is CSAILGQATEAFF. CDR3 DNA sequence: TGCAGCGCTATCCTGGGACAGGCGACTGAAGCTTTCTTT.

The chain joins TRBV7-9 to TRBJ1-3; 7 bases map to TRBD1. J gave up 1 base and V 4 bases, and 7 bases lay outside the gene matches. The CDR3 contains 16 residues. Germline assignment: CDR1 SEHNR and CDR2 FQNEAQ (reference sequence). The CDR3 sequence: CASSYQGEVSGNTIYF. The DNA for the CDR3 is TGTGCCAGCAGCTACCAGGGGGAGGTTTCTGGAAACACCATATATTTT. Based on the CDR3 plus reference TRBV7-9 and TRBJ1-3, the full variable domain is DTGVSQNPRHKITKRGQNVTFRCDPISEHNRLYWYRQTLGQGPEFLTYFQNEAQLEKSRLLSDRFSAERPKGSFSTLEIQRTEQGDSAMYLCASSYQGEVSGNTIYFGEGSWLTVV.

This clone has just one count. CDR3 in amino acids: CASSSGLAGGSAQYF. CDR3 bases: TGTGCCAGTAGCTCCGGACTAGCGGGGGGATCGGCCCAGTACTTC. V gene TRBV19 combines with J gene TRBJ2-5; TRBD2 matches at 14 bases. CDR3 length: 15 amino acids. V gave up 6 bases and J gave up 9 bases; unmatched junction bases: 9. Germline V gives CDR1 LNHDA, CDR2 SQIVND (reference sequence).

The gene calls are TRBV29-1 and TRBJ1-5; maybe TRBD1 (5 bases). Trimming shortened V by 2 bases and J by 4 bases, and 9 bases separated the two germline ends. The CDR3 length is 13 residues. Germline V gene sequence: CDR1 SQVTM, CDR2 ANQGSEA. The CDR3 protein is CSVELGVNQPQHF. In DNA, the CDR3 is TGCAGCGTTGAATTAGGGGTAAATCAGCCCCAGCATTTT.

This clone was counted between two and nine times. V usage is TRBV6-5 and J usage is TRBJ1-1, with D possibly matching TRBD1 (5 bases). The CDR3 has 15 amino acids. Per the germline V gene, CDR1 is MNHEY and CDR2 is SVGAGI. V lost 0 bases, J lost 3 bases, and 11 bases lay in between. The CDR3: CASSYSAGSYTEAFF. The CDR3 DNA reads TGTGCCAGCAGTTACTCGGCAGGGTCCTACACTGAAGCTTTCTTT.

The V gene is TRBV14, the J gene TRBJ2-1, with 7 positions matching TRBD2. CDR3 length: 15 amino acids. The V gene's germline CDR1 is SGHDN and CDR2 FVKESK. Germline trimming cut 1 base from V and 7 bases from J; bases unmatched to any gene: 7. CDR3 region: CASSQAYRLANEQFF. The DNA of the CDR3 is TGTGCCAGCAGCCAAGCCTACCGACTAGCTAATGAGCAGTTCTTC.

The chain recombines TRBV3-1 (or the pseudogene TRBV3-2) with TRBJ1-1, with 7 bases matching TRBD1. This CDR3 is built from 16 residues. CDR1 LGHDT and CDR2 YNNKEL come from the germline V gene (reference sequence). Trimming removed 4 bases from V and 4 bases from J; junction bases left unmatched: 12. CDR3 DNA sequence: TGTGCCAGCAGCCGACAGGGAGGCCCTGTGGGCACTGAAGCTTTCTTT. This codes for CASSRQGGPVGTEAFF.

This chain connects TRBV11-2 to TRBJ1-2; TRBD1 aligns across 8 bases. This CDR3 has 15 amino acids. CDR1 is SGHAT, CDR2 FQNNGV, per germline. The V and J ends lost 5 bases and 8 bases, in that order; junction bases with no gene match: 13. CDR3 in DNA: TGTGCCAGCAGCATCATTATCGGGACAGGCGACGGCTACACCTTC. Protein: CASSIIIGTGDGYTF.

The chain carries TRBV7-6 and TRBJ2-7, with 9 positions matching TRBD1. Germline values: CDR1 SGHVS, CDR2 FNYEAQ. CDR3 length: 15 residues. J lost 5 bases, V lost 3 bases, and 8 bases had no gene match. CDR3 in DNA: TGTGCCAGCAGCTTGAGACCGGGACAGGGTGACGAGCAGTACGTC. This gives the protein CASSLRPGQGDEQYV.

The genes are TRBV9 and TRBJ2-5; 8 nucleotides match TRBD2. The germline V gene encodes CDR1 SGDLS and CDR2 YYNGEE. There are 16 residues in the CDR3. V shed 0 bases, J shed 0 bases, and the junction held 4 bases outside the gene matches. For the CDR3, the DNA is TGTGCCAGCAGCGTAGGTTATAGCGGGGACCAAGAGACCCAGTACTTC. It codes for CASSVGYSGDQETQYF.

V usage is TRBV5-4 and J usage is TRBJ2-1, with D possibly matching TRBD1 (5 bases). Germline assignment: CDR1 SGHNT and CDR2 YYREEE (reference sequence). This CDR3 is 11 amino acids long. Trimming left V 2 bases short and J 8 bases short, with 5 bases between. Written as DNA, the CDR3 is TGTGCCAGCAGCTTCAGGGATGAGCAGTTCTTC. This gives the protein CASSFRDEQFF.

This clone was counted a single time. CDR3 coding DNA: TGTGCCAGCAGGGATGACAGGGGGCCCGGTGATGGCTACACCTTC. It specifies CASRDDRGPGDGYTF. This rearrangement joins TRBV7-2 to TRBJ1-2, with 10 bases identical to TRBD1. Germline CDR1 SGHTA, CDR2 FQGNSA. V dropped 6 bases and J dropped 6; count of bases not matched to a gene: 10. The CDR3 consists of 15 residues.

The chain combines TRBV2 with TRBJ2-3, with 12 bases aligning to TRBD2. The germline V gene encodes CDR1 SNHLY and CDR2 FYNNEI. V was clipped by 6 bases and J by 6 bases; unmatched bases: 10. This CDR3 is built from 16 residues. CDR3 in DNA: TGTGCCAGCAGGGATCTGACTAGCGGGGGAAGGGATACGCAGTATTTT. Translation gives CASRDLTSGGRDTQYF.

V and J are TRBV28 and TRBJ1-5; no clear D. The CDR3 sequence is 13 residues long. The germline V gene encodes CDR1 MDHEN and CDR2 SYDVKM. The germline V and J ends were trimmed by 8 bases and 5 bases, with 13 bases remaining between them. The CDR3, as DNA: TGTGCCAGCCCGATGCTACGGGATCAGCCCCAGCATTTT. Amino acid sequence: CASPMLRDQPQHF.

The rearrangement uses TRBV4-3 and TRBJ1-4; maybe TRBD1 (6 bases). V was trimmed by 4 bases and J by 0 bases, leaving 18 bases between them. Germline CDR1 LGHNA, CDR2 YSLEER. The CDR3 loop spans 18 amino acids. As DNA, the CDR3 is TGCGCCAGCAGCCTAGCCCAGGGGTTTGGCGCAACTAATGAAAAACTGTTTTTT. It encodes CASSLAQGFGATNEKLFF.

Of note for this clone: Its ends do not fully match the called genes, so a read error is possible. V gene TRBV5-6 combines with J gene TRBJ2-3; 9 positions match TRBD2. The V gene's germline CDR1 is SGHDT and CDR2 YYEEEE. CDR3 length: 15 amino acids. The CDR3 DNA is TGTGCCCGCAGCGGCGGGGGGGCCTCAACAGATACGCAGTATTTT. Translation gives CARSGGGASTDTQYF.

This clone appeared a single time. The chain links TRBV7-9 to TRBJ2-3; D call uncertain. Trimming left V 6 bases short and J 0 bases short, with 10 bases between. The CDR3 runs to 14 residues. Per germline, CDR1 SEHNR and CDR2 FQNEAQ (reference sequence). CDR3 residues: CASSYTSSTDTQYF. The CDR3 coding sequence is TGTGCCAGCAGTTACACCTCTAGCACAGATACGCAGTATTTT.